This T cell receptor (beta chain) was found in a study of blood T cell repertoires in COVID-19. Study at large: COVID-19 samples collected from the United States, Italy and Spain covered acute and convalescent phases. From T cells, B-cell-depleted T cells, or PBMCs came the material, which was cDNA or gDNA.

Per the original data handling: Nucleated cell number was recorded as an estimate derived from reference gene primer amplification. TCRdb keeps only in-frame clones here, not all; method: immunoSEQ multiplex PCR. The V and J calls and clone size come from that table; D and trimming were worked out from the DNA. This table has about 69,000 clones, roughly 80% appearing once. Sequencing was performed on peripheral blood. The sequence came from a human donor in a cohort sampled during active COVID-19.

The chain's CDR3 is CASSSQPGGAGNTIYF. In DNA, the CDR3 is TGCGCCAGCAGCTCCCAGCCAGGGGGTGCTGGAAACACCATATATTTT. The chain combines TRBV5-1 with TRBJ1-3; 7 bases align to TRBD1. The length of the CDR3 is 16 residues. The V gene's germline CDR1 is SGHRS and CDR2 YFSETQ. Trimming cost V 3 bases and J 2 bases; bases outside gene matches: 8.